The entry below describes one T cell receptor (beta chain). The data are from a study of OX40 agonist ivuxolimab in advanced cancers. Turning to the study itself: Ivuxolimab, which patients received intravenously every 2 weeks, was dosed at 0.01 to 10 mg/kg.

The CDR3 is 18 residues long. Germline CDR1 and CDR2: SGHRS and YFSETQ. J was trimmed by 0 bases and V by 3 bases; bases with no gene match: 6. Clones were read by immunoSEQ multiplex PCR, and TCRdb kept only the in-frame ones, dropping some. Among 68,000 or so clones listed, roughly 85% were seen once. The material was CD4+ or CD8+ T cells sorted from blood, obtained in a trial of the OX40 agonist ivuxolimab. The receptor comes from an adult with an advanced solid tumor such as melanoma, head and neck, liver or kidney cancer. The chain couples TRBV5-1 to TRBJ2-1, with TRBD2 matching over 13 bases. CDR3 sequence reads: CASSYGTSGASSYNEQFF. For the CDR3, the DNA is TGCGCCAGCAGCTACGGGACTAGCGGGGCCAGCTCCTACAATGAGCAGTTCTTC.